The 27 T cell receptor beta chains in this list originate from one sample, sequenced in a study of graft-versus-host responses after intestinal transplantation. These receptors have no known antigen. The method was immunoSEQ multiplex PCR; TCRdb's version includes in-frame clones alone and lacks a portion of them. Of about 94,000 clones detected, 75% to 95% appear once; the ten largest clones hold 0.5%. This sample comprised unstimulated CD8+ T cells sorted from spleen or lymph node cells, obtained before intestinal transplant. The origin of the receptors is a human donor who received an intestinal transplant.

Concerning this clone itself: Other DNA sequences in the same sample also yield this CDR3. This chain links TRBV5-1 with TRBJ2-7, with D perhaps TRBD1 (6 bases). Deletions cut 3 bases from V and 0 bases from J, with 10 bases between. This CDR3 has 14 residues. Per germline, CDR1 SGHRS and CDR2 YFSETQ. For the CDR3, the DNA is TGCGCCAGCAGCTCAGTGGGGGCCTCCTACGAGCAGTACTTC. This translates into CASSSVGASYEQYF.

The genes are TRBV27 and TRBJ2-7; D perhaps matches TRBD1 (6 bases). Germline V gene data show CDR1 as MNHEY and CDR2 as SMNVEV (reference sequence). The length of the CDR3 is 14 residues. The germline V and J ends were trimmed by 4 bases and 3 bases, with 13 bases remaining between them. CDR3 in DNA: TGTGCCAGCAGTTCCCTACCGACAGGCTACGAGCAGTACTTC. As protein: CASSSLPTGYEQYF.

This rearrangement joins TRBV14 to TRBJ1-5; 8 bases line up with TRBD1. Trimming removed 0 bases from V and 9 bases from J; junction bases left unmatched: 13. Germline loops: CDR1 SGHDN, CDR2 FVKESK. The CDR3 has 17 amino acids. The CDR3 sequence is CASSQEKGQALIGPQHF. The CDR3, as DNA: TGTGCCAGCAGCCAAGAGAAGGGACAGGCCCTAATAGGGCCCCAGCATTTT.

The chain links TRBV5-1 to TRBJ2-2; 9 nucleotides align to TRBD2. Germline V gene lookup returns CDR1 SGHRS and CDR2 YFSETQ. The CDR3 has 17 amino acids. V lost 2 bases to trimming and J lost 1 base; unmatched junction nucleotides: 6. CDR3 coding DNA: TGCGCCAGCAGCTTCCGCGGGGGGGCAAAGAACACCGGGGAGCTGTTTTTT. It translates to CASSFRGGAKNTGELFF.

The chain uses TRBV7-8 and TRBJ1-1; 9 bases map to TRBD1. The germline gives CDR1 SGHVS, CDR2 FQNEAQ. V shed 10 bases, J shed 11 bases, and the junction held 8 bases outside the gene matches. This CDR3 region has 11 residues. The CDR3 protein is CAILQGAGAFF. DNA of the CDR3: TGTGCCATCCTACAGGGGGCCGGGGCTTTCTTT.

The V gene is TRBV7-8, the J gene TRBJ1-5, with D unresolved. This CDR3 has 16 amino acids. V was trimmed by 5 bases and J by 2 bases, leaving 16 bases between them. The germline CDR1 and CDR2 sequences are SGHVS and FQNEAQ. The CDR3 bases are TGTGCCAGCAGCCTAGTAAGCCTTCGGGGCAATCAGCCCCAGCATTTT. This codes for CASSLVSLRGNQPQHF. Combining the CDR3 with reference TRBV7-8 and TRBJ1-5 gives the whole variable domain GAGVSQSPRYKVAKRGQDVALRCDPISGHVSLFWYQQALGQGPEFLTYFQNEAQLDKSGLPSDRFFAERPEGSVSTLKIQRTQQEDSAVYLCASSLVSLRGNQPQHFGDGTRLSIL.

The V call is TRBV27, the J call TRBJ2-5, with a tentative D call TRBD1 (5 bases). V was clipped by 8 bases and J by 0 bases, with 10 bases between them. Per germline, CDR1 MNHEY and CDR2 SMNVEV (reference sequence). The CDR3 consists of 13 residues. The CDR3 spells CASGAPYQETQYF. DNA of the CDR3: TGTGCCAGCGGGGCACCGTACCAAGAGACCCAGTACTTC.

This chain uses TRBV6-6 with TRBJ1-5, with D possibly being TRBD1 (5 bases). The V end was cut by 5 bases, the J end by 4 bases, with 15 bases between. Germline assignment: CDR1 MNHNY and CDR2 SVGAGI (reference sequence). This CDR3 has 15 residues. The CDR3: CASSTRGGGNQPQHF. CDR3 DNA: TGTGCCAGCAGTACACGGGGGGGAGGGAATCAGCCCCAGCATTTT.

V and J are TRBV6-5 and TRBJ2-1, with TRBD1 matching over 10 bases. Unmatched junction bases numbered 7, after V lost 5 bases and J lost 9 bases. The germline gives CDR1 MNHEY, CDR2 SVGAGI. The CDR3 is 14 residues long. The CDR3 sequence is CASSPGTGVGEQFF. In DNA, the CDR3 is TGTGCCAGCAGTCCCGGGACAGGGGTCGGTGAGCAGTTCTTC.

The V and J genes are TRBV6-1 and TRBJ2-1; the match to TRBD2 covers 10 bases. The germline CDR1 and CDR2 sequences are MNHNS and SASEGT. This CDR3 spans 15 amino acids. After removal of 6 bases from V and 7 bases from J, the junction contained 9 bases not matched to a gene. CDR3 amino acids: CASSKIAGGVNEQFF. CDR3 DNA sequence: TGTGCCAGCAGCAAAATAGCGGGAGGCGTTAATGAGCAGTTCTTC.

This chain connects TRBV9 to TRBJ1-4; 11 bases map to TRBD1. Unmatched junction bases numbered 8, after V lost 3 bases and J lost 4 bases. CDR1 SGDLS and CDR2 YYNGEE come from the germline V gene. The CDR3 covers 17 residues. The CDR3, as DNA: TGTGCCAGCAGCGGCACCGGGACAGGGGGTTTTAATGAAAAACTGTTTTTT. Residues: CASSGTGTGGFNEKLFF.

V is TRBV12-5 and J is TRBJ2-3, with 10 bases lining up with TRBD2. The V and J ends lost 2 bases and 4 bases, in that order; junction bases with no gene match: 12. Germline V CDR1 and CDR2: LGHNT, FRNRAP. The CDR3 has 18 residues. CDR3 bases: TGTGCTAGTGGTTTGACCAGAACCGGGACTAGCGAGCCAGATACGCAGTATTTT. Translation gives CASGLTRTGTSEPDTQYF.

The rearrangement links TRBV5-6 to TRBJ2-7; D may be TRBD1 (5 bases). CDR1 is SGHDT and CDR2 is YYEEEE in the germline V gene. This CDR3 comprises 14 residues. The V and J ends lost 0 bases and 1 base respectively, with 8 bases between them. The CDR3 nucleotides are TGTGCCAGCAGCTTGGCCAGGGTGTCCTACGAGCAGTACTTC. Its protein is CASSLARVSYEQYF.

The chain recombines TRBV6-5 with TRBJ1-5; D gene uncertain. Germline lookup yields CDR1 MNHEY and CDR2 SVGAGI. Between the trimmed V and J ends, which lost 6 bases and 5 bases, there was a span of 17 bases. The CDR3 extends over 15 amino acids. The CDR3 region is CASSPGEGWDQPQHF. The DNA of the CDR3 is TGTGCCAGCAGCCCCGGGGAGGGTTGGGATCAGCCCCAGCATTTT.

CDR3: CASSEQGNSPLHF. The CDR3 region has the DNA TGCGCCAGCAGCGAACAGGGTAATTCACCCCTCCACTTT. V gene TRBV4-1 combines with J gene TRBJ1-6; D possibly corresponds to TRBD1 (6 bases). Germline values: CDR1 MGHRA, CDR2 YSYEKL. V lost 5 bases and J 6 bases, leaving 8 bases between the germline ends. The CDR3 has 13 residues.

This sequence joins TRBV6-6 and TRBJ1-1; no definite D call. The CDR3 loop spans 14 amino acids. Trimming cost V 0 bases and J 1 base, with 6 bases left between them. Germline CDR1 MNHNY, CDR2 SVGAGI (reference sequence). CDR3 DNA: TGTGCCAGCAGTTACTCCCCAGGGAACACTGAAGCTTTCTTT. This translates into CASSYSPGNTEAFF.

The DNA of the CDR3 is TGTGCCAGCAGCCAAGATATGACGACAAGCTCCTACAATGAGCAGTTCTTC. It codes for CASSQDMTTSSYNEQFF. V usage is TRBV14 and J usage is TRBJ2-1, with D hard to call. The CDR3 consists of 17 residues. The V end was cut by 0 bases, the J end by 0 bases, with 12 bases between. Looked up from germline, CDR1 is SGHDN and CDR2 is FVKESK. Complete variable domain (other parts from reference TRBV14 and TRBJ2-1): EAGVTQFPSHSVIEKGQTVTLRCDPISGHDNLYWYRRVMGKEIKFLLHFVKESKQDESGMPNNRFLAERTGGTYSTLKVQPAELEDSGVYFCASSQDMTTSSYNEQFFGPGTRLTVL.

About this clone: At the DNA level, this CDR3 is encoded by other sequences in the same sample as well. The rearrangement links TRBV9 to TRBJ2-1; 8 bases align to TRBD2. CDR1 and CDR2 from the germline V gene are SGDLS and YYNGEE. The CDR3 totals 15 residues. The ends lost 1 base at V and 6 bases at J; junction bases unmatched: 6. The CDR3 nucleotides are TGTGCCAGCAGCGTATCGGGGACTAGTTCCAATGAGCAGTTCTTC. This encodes CASSVSGTSSNEQFF.

The chain combines TRBV13 with TRBJ2-7; D is uncertain. Germline CDR1 and CDR2: PRHDT and FYEKMQ (reference sequence). This CDR3 spans 12 amino acids. Trimming pared 3 bases from V and 2 bases from J, leaving 5 bases between. This CDR3 is CASSFAAYEQYF. The DNA of the CDR3 is TGTGCCAGCAGCTTTGCAGCCTACGAGCAGTACTTC.

CDR3 sequence reads: CASSYRDRGPGEQFF. CDR3 DNA: TGTGCCAGCAGTTATCGGGACAGGGGGCCTGGTGAGCAGTTCTTC. The chain is built from TRBV28 and TRBJ2-1; 12 bases line up with TRBD1. The CDR3 has 15 residues. The germline V gene encodes CDR1 MDHEN and CDR2 SYDVKM. V gave up 4 bases and J gave up 9 bases; unmatched junction bases: 7.

The rearrangement links TRBV5-6 to TRBJ2-1, with TRBD1 identical over 8 bases. Germline V gives CDR1 SGHDT, CDR2 YYEEEE. The J segment lost 5 bases and the V segment lost 4 bases, leaving 5 bases of the junction unmatched. The CDR3 totals 14 residues. This chain's CDR3 is CASSPGQGDNEQFF. The CDR3 DNA reads as TGTGCCAGCAGCCCCGGACAGGGTGACAATGAGCAGTTCTTC. Drawing the rest from reference TRBV5-6 and TRBJ2-1, the complete variable domain is DAGVTQSPTHLIKTRGQQVTLRCSPKSGHDTVSWYQQALGQGPQFIFQYYEEEERQRGNFPDRFSGHQFPNYSSELNVNALLLGDSALYLCASSPGQGDNEQFFGPGTRLTVL.

This chain uses TRBV11-2 with TRBJ2-7; no reliable D call. Looked up from germline, CDR1 is SGHAT and CDR2 is FQNNGV. The ends were cut back, 1 base at V and 5 bases at J, with 9 bases in the middle. There are 13 residues in the CDR3. Here the CDR3 reads CASSLGPLDEQYF. CDR3 nucleotide sequence: TGTGCCAGCAGCTTAGGGCCCCTGGACGAGCAGTACTTC.

CDR3 residues: CASNEGATGELFF. The CDR3 DNA reads as TGTGCCAGCAACGAGGGAGCCACCGGGGAGCTGTTTTTT. The chain uses TRBV7-6 and TRBJ2-2; D may be TRBD2 (5 bases). V was cut by 7 bases and J by 4 bases, with 10 bases left in between. The germline gives CDR1 SGHVS, CDR2 FNYEAQ. The CDR3 consists of 13 residues.

V gene TRBV5-6 combines with J gene TRBJ2-7; D is possibly TRBD2 (6 bases). Trimming stripped 2 bases from V and 3 bases from J, with 15 bases between. The CDR3 sequence is 15 residues long. Germline CDR1 is SGHDT and CDR2 is YYEEEE. The CDR3 sequence is CASSFGAGPFYEQYF. CDR3 coding DNA: TGTGCCAGCAGCTTTGGAGCGGGTCCCTTCTACGAGCAGTACTTC.

This clone appeared a few times. This chain joins TRBV30 and TRBJ2-7, with D perhaps TRBD1 (6 bases). The CDR3 covers 12 residues. With 2 bases removed from V and 3 bases from J, the gap between germline ends came to 8 bases. The germline V gene has CDR1 GTSNPN and CDR2 SVGIG (reference sequence). The CDR3 spells CAWSLDSYEQYF. Written as DNA, the CDR3 is TGTGCCTGGAGTTTGGACAGCTACGAGCAGTACTTC. The full variable domain, its missing parts supplied by reference TRBV30 and TRBJ2-7, is SQTIHQWPATLVQPVGSPLSLECTVEGTSNPNLYWYRQAAGRGLQLLFYSVGIGQISSEVPQNLSASRPQDRQFILSSKKLLLSDSGFYLCAWSLDSYEQYFGPGTRLTVT.

This chain uses TRBV28 with TRBJ2-7, with a tentative D call TRBD2 (5 bases). Trimming removed 6 bases at V and 0 bases at J, with 18 bases between. The CDR3 is 16 amino acids. Germline CDR1 reads MDHEN; CDR2 reads SYDVKM. The CDR3, as DNA: TGTGCCAGCAGCGAACTTCCGCGGGTGAGCTCCTACGAGCAGTACTTC. Its translation: CASSELPRVSSYEQYF.

V usage is TRBV7-6 and J usage is TRBJ1-6, with D perhaps matching TRBD1 (6 bases). Looked up from germline, CDR1 is SGHVS and CDR2 is FNYEAQ. V shed 0 bases and J shed 2 bases, with 11 bases lying between them. The CDR3 length is 17 residues. DNA for the CDR3: TGTGCCAGCAGCTTAGCTTTTGGGGGCACCTATAATTCACCCCTCCACTTT. This codes for CASSLAFGGTYNSPLHF.